This record covers a single T cell receptor beta chain. Its antigen is unidentified. These data are taken from a study of vaccination effects on CD4 cells after COVID-19. With 7 bases removed from V and 6 bases from J, the gap between germline ends came to 13 bases. The CDR3 extends over 12 amino acids. The germline V gene has CDR1 SQVTM and CDR2 ANQGSEA. Generated by immunoSEQ multiplex PCR, the TCRdb table keeps only in-frame clones and is missing some. Found here are some 27,000 clones, 73% of them singletons; the top ten hold roughly 10%. Before any sequencing was done, the ViraFEST assay used viral peptide pools to expand antigen-specific CD4+ T cells. CD4+ T cell isolation took place after approximately ten days of culture. BNT162b2 vaccine or mRNA-1273 vaccine was given to participants in two doses. Vaccine recipients lacked prior SARS-CoV-2 infection and had negative nucleocapsid antibodies. On days 3 and 7, fresh IL-2 medium replaced half the medium.

Sequencing was performed on CD4+ T cells from PBMCs cultured with HCoV-NL63 spike peptides, taken after COVID-19 vaccination. The J gene is TRBJ2-1, the V gene TRBV29-1; a possible D gene is TRBD1 (6 bases). The receptor comes from a human donor who received a COVID-19 vaccine. The chain's CDR3 is CSGERGGNEQFF. The CDR3 DNA reads TGCAGCGGGGAGAGAGGGGGCAATGAGCAGTTCTTC.